Listed below are T cell receptor beta chains from one sample, sequenced in a study of blood T cell repertoires in COVID-19. Profiling relied on immunoSEQ multiplex PCR, and the TCRdb table lists in-frame clones only, not all of them. The sample lists about 220,000 clones; approximately 84% were seen once. Sequenced sample: peripheral blood. All receptors derive from a woman in her twenties or thirties who had recovered from COVID-19. Both conserved end residues are part of each CDR3. Each record gives: CDR3 protein, J gene, V gene, D gene. A D gene is named only where the DNA matches it firmly.

CASSQDGEGNEQFF,TRBJ2-1,TRBV18,TRBD2
CATPGGPWRSGIDTGELFF,TRBJ2-2,TRBV27,NA
CASSFTRTGTTSSETYNEQFF,TRBJ2-1,TRBV28,NA
CASSVQGGPQHF,TRBJ1-5,TRBV6-5,TRBD1
CASSLDLMGGYGYTF,TRBJ1-2,TRBV5-4,NA
CATSDLGQGANTQYF,TRBJ2-3,TRBV24-1,TRBD1
CAISASGTGGGNIQYF,TRBJ2-4,TRBV10-3,TRBD1
CASSPGLAGTTQYF,TRBJ2-5,TRBV2,TRBD2
CASSLQGSAQYF,TRBJ2-7,TRBV3-1/TRBV3-2,NA
CASSFSGTRYYEQYF,TRBJ2-7,TRBV5-5,TRBD2
CASSRGSPDEQYF,TRBJ2-7,TRBV6-5,NA
CASSSRGRAAGELFF,TRBJ2-2,TRBV11-1,TRBD1
CASSVGSGLTGNTIYF,TRBJ1-3,TRBV9,NA
CASSTGHQRGYTF,TRBJ1-2,TRBV12-3/TRBV12-4,NA
CASSAAGGLAGPYEQYF,TRBJ2-7,TRBV9,TRBD2
CASSLAVPSAPLHF,TRBJ1-6,TRBV5-1,NA
CASSLRFRDRATNTF,TRBJ1-2,TRBV28,TRBD1
CASRGQIAGGQTDTQYF,TRBJ2-3,TRBV11-2,TRBD2
CASSRLAGGNEQYF,TRBJ2-7,TRBV18,TRBD2
CASSEQGLAVYNEQFF,TRBJ2-1,TRBV25-1,TRBD2
CASSSTGTGGSEAFF,TRBJ1-1,TRBV5-1,TRBD1
CASSPFTGELFF,TRBJ2-2,TRBV6-6,NA
CASSMEGQGNQPQHF,TRBJ1-5,TRBV19,TRBD1
CASSLDRRLAPYNEQFF,TRBJ2-1,TRBV11-2,TRBD2
CASSSLPSETQYF,TRBJ2-5,TRBV7-9,NA
CASSYEGMSSYNEQFF,TRBJ2-1,TRBV6-5,NA
CASNWGGVQETQYF,TRBJ2-5,TRBV2,TRBD2
CASSQTSGRGDEQFF,TRBJ2-1,TRBV7-3,TRBD2
CASIRGGADTQYF,TRBJ2-3,TRBV12-3/TRBV12-4,NA
CSASRRAGADTQYF,TRBJ2-3,TRBV20-1,TRBD2
CASTGEQYF,TRBJ2-7,TRBV19,NA
CASSVRLAENTGELFF,TRBJ2-2,TRBV9,NA
CASSQDSKSTDTQYF,TRBJ2-3,TRBV3-1/TRBV3-2,NA
CASSQLGPTIYNEQFF,TRBJ2-1,TRBV18,NA
CASRPPTGYNTEAFF,TRBJ1-1,TRBV28,NA